This entry lists 30 T cell receptor beta chains sequenced from one sample in a study of T cells in Graves' hyperthyroidism and ophthalmopathy. What was amplified from RNA transcripts were TCR beta CDR3 regions. Researchers ran a first-round RT-PCR on the TCR CDR3 using the HTBI primer set. In TCRdb, the multiplex PCR reads were re-called with MiXCR into one record per CDR3 protein. This sample carries fewer than 300,000 distinct CDR3 sequences, less than 30% of them seen once, and the ten largest clones take around 30%. Sequencing used blood. The receptors stem from a man aged 35 to 55 with Graves' hyperthyroidism that later progressed to Graves' ophthalmopathy.

Comment on this clonotype: One junction end disagrees with the germline gene, perhaps due to a read error. The chain uses TRBV30 and TRBJ2-4, with D unresolved. This CDR3 region has 12 residues. Looked up from germline, CDR1 is GTSNPN and CDR2 is SVGIG (reference sequence). CDR3 nucleotide sequence: TGTGCCTGGAGTGATACTCCGGCCCCGACGCACTTC. Translation gives CAWSDTPAPTHF.

This clonotype was seen many times. The V call is TRBV19, the J call TRBJ1-1; D unclear. Germline V lookup: CDR1 LNHDA, CDR2 SQIVND (reference sequence). CDR3 size: 14 residues. V lost 6 bases to trimming and J lost 4 bases, with 15 bases between them. This chain's CDR3 is CASRFPARSTEAFF. The CDR3 nucleotides read TGTGCCAGTAGATTCCCCGCGCGATCCACTGAAGCTTTCTTT. Filled out from reference TRBV19 and TRBJ1-1, the complete variable domain reads DGGITQSPKYLFRKEGQNVTLSCEQNLNHDAMYWYRQDPGQGLRLIYYSQIVNDFQKGDIAEGYSVSREKKESFPLTVTSAQKNPTAFYLCASRFPARSTEAFFGQGTRLTVV.

This clonotype has at least ten counts. The CDR3 loop is CATSETRVSPLHF. In DNA, the CDR3 is TGTGCCACCAGTGAAACCAGGGTCTCACCCCTCCACTTT. V usage is TRBV24-1 and J usage is TRBJ1-6; a weak D match, TRBD1 (5 bases). Trimming shortened V by 4 bases and J by 10 bases, and 10 bases separated the two germline ends. CDR1 KGHDR and CDR2 SFDVKD come from the germline V gene. The CDR3 length is 13 residues.

This clonotype showed up many times. The chain is built from TRBV6-2 or TRBV6-3 and TRBJ2-7, with 9 positions matching TRBD2. V dropped 2 bases and J dropped 0; count of bases not matched to a gene: 2. This CDR3 is 15 amino acids long. Germline CDR1 and CDR2: MNHEY and SVGEGT. CDR3 sequence (DNA): TGTGCCAGCAGTTACGGCGGGAGGGCCTCCTACGAGCAGTACTTC. Residues: CASSYGGRASYEQYF.

This clonotype has at least ten counts. The J gene is TRBJ2-2, the V gene TRBV12-3 or TRBV12-4, with TRBD2 as a possible D gene (5 bases). The CDR3 length is 15 residues. V lost 8 bases and J 2 bases, leaving 15 bases between the germline ends. The CDR3: CASGTSVRNTGELFF. The CDR3 nucleotides are TGTGCCAGCGGAACTAGTGTACGTAACACCGGGGAGCTGTTTTTT.

This clonotype was seen repeatedly, ten times or more. The rearrangement uses TRBV6-1 and TRBJ1-2; D is undetermined. Germline values: CDR1 MNHNS, CDR2 SASEGT. There are 13 residues in the CDR3. The V gene lost 8 bases and the J gene lost 3 bases, with 13 bases spanning the gap. DNA of the CDR3: TGTGCCAGCGACTTGGCCAGCCACTATGGCTACACCTTC. This codes for CASDLASHYGYTF.

The CDR3 reads CASSPFSGRDTYEQYF. In DNA form, the CDR3 reads TGTGCCAGCAGCCCCTTTAGCGGGAGGGATACCTACGAGCAGTACTTC. The V and J genes are TRBV14 and TRBJ2-7, with 11 bases that match TRBD2. J lost 2 bases, V lost 4 bases, and 7 bases had no gene match. From germline, CDR1 is SGHDN and CDR2 FVKESK. CDR3 length equals 16 residues.

This clonotype was counted at least ten times. The chain recombines TRBV12-3 or TRBV12-4 with TRBJ2-7; no reliable D call. The CDR3 runs to 13 residues. Trimming took 6 bases from V and 3 from J, leaving 12 bases between them. CDR3 sequence: CASSRNRNYEQYF. Here the CDR3 DNA reads TGTGCCAGCAGCCGAAACAGAAACTACGAGCAGTACTTC.

This clonotype was recorded many times. V and J are TRBV2 and TRBJ2-5; D is unresolved. The CDR3 runs to 10 residues. V was clipped by 6 bases and J by 7 bases, with 6 bases between them. Germline V gene sequence: CDR1 SNHLY, CDR2 FYNNEI. DNA for the CDR3: TGTGCCAGCAGCATGATGACCCAGTACTTC. This gives the protein CASSMMTQYF.

This clonotype has a count of ten or more. The V call is TRBV6-1, the J call TRBJ1-1; 8 positions match TRBD1. V lost 7 bases and J lost 3; bases outside the gene matches: 4. The CDR3 loop spans 13 amino acids. CDR1 and CDR2 from the germline V gene are MNHNS and SASEGT. The CDR3 DNA follows: TGTGCCAGCAAACAGACAGGGGACACTGAAGCTTTCTTT. Translated, it gives CASKQTGDTEAFF.

There are many counts of this clonotype. The rearrangement uses TRBV5-4 and TRBJ2-5; 7 bases map to TRBD2. J was trimmed by 5 bases and V by 3 bases; bases with no gene match: 7. Looked up from germline, CDR1 is SGHNT and CDR2 is YYREEE (reference sequence). CDR3 length equals 14 residues. CDR3 protein: CASSWRELGETQYF. For the CDR3, the DNA is TGTGCCAGCAGCTGGCGGGAGCTGGGGGAGACCCAGTACTTC.

V and J are TRBV27 and TRBJ1-1, with 7 bases that match TRBD1. Looked up from germline, CDR1 is MNHEY and CDR2 is SMNVEV (reference sequence). CDR3 length equals 14 residues. V shed 3 bases and J 6 bases; nucleotides not matched to a gene: 7. In DNA form, the CDR3 reads TGTGCCAGCAGTTTTAAGGGGGCGCATTCTGAAGCTTTCTTT. Its protein is CASSFKGAHSEAFF.

The rearrangement joins TRBV24-1 to TRBJ1-2, with 12 positions matching TRBD1. Per germline, CDR1 KGHDR and CDR2 SFDVKD. With 2 bases clipped from V and 7 bases from J, the junction kept 4 bases outside the gene matches. The CDR3 is 15 amino acids. The CDR3 is CATSDSGTGGPGYTF. In DNA form, the CDR3 reads TGTGCCACCAGTGATTCAGGGACAGGGGGCCCTGGCTACACCTTC.

This clonotype was counted at least ten times. J is TRBJ1-5 and V is TRBV2, with D possibly being TRBD1 (6 bases). Trimming removed 7 bases from V and 0 bases from J, with 13 bases in between. Per the germline V gene, CDR1 is SNHLY and CDR2 is FYNNEI. CDR3 length: 15 amino acids. In nucleotides, the CDR3 is TGTGCCAGCACTAGACAGGCCAATAGCAATCAGCCCCAGCATTTT. Amino acids: CASTRQANSNQPQHF.

This clonotype was observed many times. This chain joins TRBV28 and TRBJ2-7, with TRBD1 identical over 10 bases. Germline CDR1 is MDHEN and CDR2 is SYDVKM. The CDR3 contains 13 residues. Trimming cost V 11 bases and J 4 bases; bases outside gene matches: 8. The CDR3 reads CASVPGQGYEQYF. The CDR3 region has the DNA TGTGCCTCCGTCCCGGGACAGGGGTACGAGCAGTACTTC. Drawing the rest from reference TRBV28 and TRBJ2-7, the complete variable domain is DVKVTQSSRYLVKRTGEKVFLECVQDMDHENMFWYRQDPGLGLRLIYFSYDVKMKEKGDIPEGYSVSREKKERFSLILESASTNQTSMYLCASVPGQGYEQYFGPGTRLTVT.

V and J are TRBV28 and TRBJ2-7; either TRBD1 or TRBD2 may fit D (5 bases each). Germline CDR1 reads MDHEN; CDR2 reads SYDVKM. Trimming took 7 bases from V and 2 from J, leaving 15 bases between them. CDR3 length: 14 amino acids. DNA for the CDR3: TGTGCCAGCAACCTCCGGGGACCCGCCTACGAGCAGTACTTC. Protein: CASNLRGPAYEQYF.

In its sample, this clonotype was seen many times. The genes are TRBV24-1 and TRBJ2-7, with 10 nucleotides matching TRBD2. Germline V CDR1 and CDR2: KGHDR, SFDVKD. V trimming: 3 bases; J trimming: 4 bases; junction bases outside the gene matches: 8. The CDR3 is made up of 16 amino acids. CDR3 region: CATSDQGASGSYEQYF. The CDR3 DNA reads as TGTGCCACCAGTGATCAGGGGGCTAGCGGGAGTTACGAGCAGTACTTC.

This clonotype showed up many times. The chain carries TRBV5-1 and TRBJ2-4, with D perhaps given as TRBD1 or TRBD2 (5 bases each). Germline CDR1 reads SGHRS; CDR2 reads YFSETQ. Trimming left V 4 bases short and J 6 bases short, with 14 bases between. This CDR3 contains 14 residues. The CDR3 sequence is CASSQGPPGNIQYF. The CDR3, as DNA: TGCGCCAGCAGCCAGGGACCCCCGGGAAACATTCAGTACTTC. Filled out from reference TRBV5-1 and TRBJ2-4, the complete variable domain reads KAGVTQTPRYLIKTRGQQVTLSCSPISGHRSVSWYQQTPGQGLQFLFEYFSETQRNKGNFPGRFSGRQFSNSRSEMNVSTLELGDSALYLCASSQGPPGNIQYFGAGTRLSVL.

This clonotype was seen at least ten times. This sequence joins TRBV6-2 or TRBV6-3 and TRBJ2-6; TRBD1 matches 9 bases. Looked up from germline, CDR1 is MNHEY and CDR2 is SVGEGT. Unmatched junction bases numbered 6, after V lost 2 bases and J lost 1 base. The CDR3 is 18 amino acids. CDR3 DNA: TGTGCCAGCAGTTACACCGGGACAGGGCGATCTGGGGCCAACGTCCTGACTTTC. As protein: CASSYTGTGRSGANVLTF.

This clonotype has ten or more counts. The chain uses TRBV5-1 and TRBJ2-7; D is unclear. V was trimmed by 3 bases and J by 0 bases, leaving 10 bases between them. This CDR3 comprises 14 residues. Germline V gene data show CDR1 as SGHRS and CDR2 as YFSETQ. CDR3 sequence reads: CASSSRTDSYEQYF. CDR3 coding DNA: TGCGCCAGCAGCTCACGGACGGACTCCTACGAGCAGTACTTC. The complete variable domain, with remaining parts taken from reference TRBV5-1 and TRBJ2-7, reads KAGVTQTPRYLIKTRGQQVTLSCSPISGHRSVSWYQQTPGQGLQFLFEYFSETQRNKGNFPGRFSGRQFSNSRSEMNVSTLELGDSALYLCASSSRTDSYEQYFGPGTRLTVT.

This clonotype was counted many times. V and J are TRBV3-1 and TRBJ1-1; D uncertain. V lost 2 bases and J lost 1, with 17 bases in between. The CDR3 covers 17 residues. Germline CDR1 is LGHDT and CDR2 is YNNKEL (reference sequence). CDR3 loop: CASSQSVSPRRNTEAFF. As DNA, the CDR3 is TGTGCCAGCAGCCAAAGCGTCTCCCCAAGAAGGAACACTGAAGCTTTCTTT.

Many counts were recorded for this clonotype. The rearrangement links TRBV6-1 to TRBJ2-7; D unresolved. This CDR3 has 13 amino acids. Germline V gives CDR1 MNHNS, CDR2 SASEGT. V was clipped by 0 bases and J by 1 base, with 4 bases between them. CDR3 sequence: CASSEAGSYEQYF. The CDR3 region has the DNA TGTGCCAGCAGTGAAGCCGGTTCCTACGAGCAGTACTTC.

In this sample, this clonotype turned up many times. The V call is TRBV6-5, the J call TRBJ1-5; D gene ambiguous. V lost 6 bases, J lost 4 bases, and 13 bases lay in between. There are 14 residues in the CDR3. The V gene's germline CDR1 is MNHEY and CDR2 SVGAGI. The CDR3 loop reads CASRSAAGNQPQHF. The CDR3 nucleotides are TGTGCCAGCAGGTCCGCGGCAGGTAATCAGCCCCAGCATTTT.

At least ten counts were recorded for this clonotype. The chain is built from TRBV14 and TRBJ1-1; tentative D call: TRBD1 (5 bases). The CDR3 length is 13 residues. V lost 2 bases and J 11 bases, leaving 15 bases between the germline ends. CDR1 SGHDN and CDR2 FVKESK come from the germline V gene. The CDR3 DNA reads TGTGCCAGCAGCCAAACGGTCGGGGGATGGGCTTTCTTT. It translates to CASSQTVGGWAFF.

The genes are TRBV30 and TRBJ2-2, with 11 bases lining up with TRBD2. With 3 bases clipped from V and 4 bases from J, the junction kept 10 bases outside the gene matches. The germline V gene has CDR1 GTSNPN and CDR2 SVGIG (reference sequence). The CDR3 has 17 amino acids. CDR3 loop: CAWRNSGRARVTGELFF. In DNA form, the CDR3 reads TGTGCCTGGAGAAATAGCGGGAGGGCTCGAGTCACCGGGGAGCTGTTTTTT.

In its sample, this clonotype was seen once. The J gene is TRBJ2-7, the V gene TRBV6-2 or TRBV6-3; TRBD2 matches 12 bases. Per the germline V gene, CDR1 is MNHEY and CDR2 is SVGEGT. Trimming at V came to 0 bases and at J to 7 bases, leaving 13 bases not matched to a gene. The CDR3 sequence is 18 residues long. The CDR3 sequence: CASSYSALAGGTPREQYF. CDR3 coding DNA: TGTGCCAGCAGTTACTCTGCTCTAGCGGGAGGGACCCCAAGGGAGCAGTACTTC.

V and J are TRBV11-2 and TRBJ1-2, with D tentatively TRBD1 (6 bases). Per the germline V gene, CDR1 is SGHAT and CDR2 is FQNNGV. Trimming shortened V by 11 bases and J by 6 bases, and 16 bases separated the two germline ends. The CDR3 runs to 12 residues. In DNA, the CDR3 is TGTGCCTGGAGGGACAATCGTGATGGCTACACCTTC. It specifies CAWRDNRDGYTF. Full variable domain (outside the CDR3, taken from reference TRBV11-2 and TRBJ1-2): EAGVAQSPRYKIIEKRQSVAFWCNPISGHATLYWYQQILGQGPKLLIQFQNNGVVDDSQLPKDRFSAERLKGVDSTLKIQPAKLEDSAVYLCAWRDNRDGYTFGSGTRLTVV.

This clonotype was seen repeatedly, ten times or more. The V gene is TRBV5-1, the J gene TRBJ2-5; TRBD2 matches 8 bases. The CDR3 consists of 16 residues. With 0 bases clipped from V and 5 bases from J, the junction kept 9 bases outside the gene matches. The germline V gene has CDR1 SGHRS and CDR2 YFSETQ. CDR3 sequence: CASSLVSGRAGETQYF. In nucleotides, the CDR3 is TGCGCCAGCAGCTTGGTATCCGGGAGGGCCGGGGAGACCCAGTACTTC.

The table lists this clonotype with many counts. The V gene is TRBV5-1, the J gene TRBJ2-6; D unresolved. The CDR3 runs to 15 residues. Trimming removed 2 bases at V and 2 bases at J, with 8 bases between. The germline CDR1 and CDR2 sequences are SGHRS and YFSETQ. The CDR3 nucleotides read TGCGCCAGCAGCTTAACACGACCTGGGGCCAACGTCCTGACTTTC. This translates into CASSLTRPGANVLTF.

This clonotype showed up many times. The J gene is TRBJ1-3, the V gene TRBV3-1; D possibly corresponds to TRBD1 (6 bases). Germline assignment: CDR1 LGHDT and CDR2 YNNKEL (reference sequence). Trimming removed 3 bases at V and 0 bases at J, with 9 bases between. This CDR3 comprises 15 residues. The CDR3 sequence is CASSHGTLSGNTIYF. CDR3 bases: TGTGCCAGCAGCCACGGGACACTCTCTGGAAACACCATATATTTT.